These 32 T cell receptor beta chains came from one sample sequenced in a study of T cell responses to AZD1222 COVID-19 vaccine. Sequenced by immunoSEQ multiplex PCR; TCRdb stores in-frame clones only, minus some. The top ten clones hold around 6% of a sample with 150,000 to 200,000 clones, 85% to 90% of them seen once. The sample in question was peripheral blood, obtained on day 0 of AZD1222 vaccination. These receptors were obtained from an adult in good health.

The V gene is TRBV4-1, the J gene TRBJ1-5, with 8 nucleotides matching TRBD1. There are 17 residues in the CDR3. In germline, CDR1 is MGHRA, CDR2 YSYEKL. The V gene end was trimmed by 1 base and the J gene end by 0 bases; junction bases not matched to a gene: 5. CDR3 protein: CASSQVSGQVSNQPQHF. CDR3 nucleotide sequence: TGCGCCAGCAGCCAAGTCTCGGGACAGGTTAGCAATCAGCCCCAGCATTTT.

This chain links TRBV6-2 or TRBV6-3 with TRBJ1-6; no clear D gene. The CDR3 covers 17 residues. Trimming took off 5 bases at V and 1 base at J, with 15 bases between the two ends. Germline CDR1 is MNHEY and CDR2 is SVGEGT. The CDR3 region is CASSRNAPGSYNSPLHF. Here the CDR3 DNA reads TGTGCCAGCAGTCGCAATGCTCCCGGGTCCTATAATTCACCCCTCCACTTT.

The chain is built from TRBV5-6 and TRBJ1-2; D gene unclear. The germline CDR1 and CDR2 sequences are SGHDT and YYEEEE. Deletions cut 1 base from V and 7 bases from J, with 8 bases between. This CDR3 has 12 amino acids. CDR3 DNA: TGTGCCAGCAGCTTGCCTCCGGGTGGCTACACCTTC. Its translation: CASSLPPGGYTF.

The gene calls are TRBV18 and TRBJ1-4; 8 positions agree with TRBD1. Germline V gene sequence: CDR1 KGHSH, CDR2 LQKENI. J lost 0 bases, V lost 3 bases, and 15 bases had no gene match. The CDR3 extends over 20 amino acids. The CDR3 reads CASSPRNTAGGASTNEKLFF. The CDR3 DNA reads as TGTGCCAGCTCACCTCGAAACACCGCAGGGGGCGCATCAACTAATGAAAAACTGTTTTTT. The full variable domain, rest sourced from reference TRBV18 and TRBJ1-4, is NAGVMQNPRHLVRRRGQEARLRCSPMKGHSHVYWYRQLPEEGLKFMVYLQKENIIDESGMPKERFSAEFPKEGPSILRIQQVVRGDSAAYFCASSPRNTAGGASTNEKLFFGSGTQLSVL.

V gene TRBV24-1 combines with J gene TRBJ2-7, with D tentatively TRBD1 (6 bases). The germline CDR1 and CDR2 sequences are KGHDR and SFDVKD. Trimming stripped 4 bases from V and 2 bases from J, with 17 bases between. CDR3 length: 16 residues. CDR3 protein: CATSDPRTENTYEQYF. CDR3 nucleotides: TGTGCCACCAGTGACCCTCGGACAGAAAACACCTACGAGCAGTACTTC.

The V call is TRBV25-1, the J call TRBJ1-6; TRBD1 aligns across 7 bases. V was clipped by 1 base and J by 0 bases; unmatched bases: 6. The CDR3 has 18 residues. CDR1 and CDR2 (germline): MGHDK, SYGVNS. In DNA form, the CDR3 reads TGTGCCAGCAGTGAATGGGGACAGAAGAGCTCCTATAATTCACCCCTCCACTTT. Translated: CASSEWGQKSSYNSPLHF.

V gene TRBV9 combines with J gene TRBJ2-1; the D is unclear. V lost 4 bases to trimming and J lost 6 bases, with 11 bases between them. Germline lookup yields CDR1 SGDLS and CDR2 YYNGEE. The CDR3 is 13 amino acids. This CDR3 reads CASSPRPVNEQFF. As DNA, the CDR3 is TGTGCCAGCAGCCCAAGGCCGGTCAATGAGCAGTTCTTC.

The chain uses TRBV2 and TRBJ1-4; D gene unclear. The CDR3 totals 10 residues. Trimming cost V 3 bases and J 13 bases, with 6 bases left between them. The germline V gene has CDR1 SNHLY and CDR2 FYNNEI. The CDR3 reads CASSDPVLFF. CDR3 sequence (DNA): TGTGCCAGCAGTGACCCGGTACTGTTTTTT.

Here the CDR3 reads CASSSIVVRLHSGANVLTF. The CDR3 bases are TGTGCCAGCAGCTCTATCGTTGTCCGTCTTCACTCTGGGGCCAACGTCCTGACTTTC. J is TRBJ2-6 and V is TRBV11-2; D uncertain. The V end lost 4 bases, the J end lost 0 bases, and 19 bases lay between the germline ends. The length of the CDR3 is 19 residues. The germline V gene has CDR1 SGHAT and CDR2 FQNNGV.

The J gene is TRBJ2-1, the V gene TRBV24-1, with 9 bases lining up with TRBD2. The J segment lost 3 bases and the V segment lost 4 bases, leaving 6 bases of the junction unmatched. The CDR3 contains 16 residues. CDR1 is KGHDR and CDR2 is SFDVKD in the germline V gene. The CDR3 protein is CATSERGAGGYNEQFF. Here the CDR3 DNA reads TGTGCCACCAGTGAGCGAGGAGCGGGAGGCTACAATGAGCAGTTCTTC.

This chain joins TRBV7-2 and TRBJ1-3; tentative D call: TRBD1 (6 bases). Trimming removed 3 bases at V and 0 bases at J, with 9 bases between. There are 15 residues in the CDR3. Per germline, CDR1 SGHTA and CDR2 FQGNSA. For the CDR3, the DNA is TGTGCCAGCAGCTTTGGACAGCTCTCTGGAAACACCATATATTTT. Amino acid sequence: CASSFGQLSGNTIYF. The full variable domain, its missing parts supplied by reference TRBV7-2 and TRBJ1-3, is GAGVSQSPSNKVTEKGKDVELRCDPISGHTALYWYRQSLGQGLEFLIYFQGNSAPDKSGLPSDRFSAERTGGSVSTLTIQRTQQEDSAVYLCASSFGQLSGNTIYFGEGSWLTVV.

The chain's CDR3 is CASSPRTGAYNEQFF. The CDR3 DNA reads TGTGCCAGCAGTCCACGGACGGGGGCCTACAATGAGCAGTTCTTC. This chain connects TRBV6-5 to TRBJ2-1, with a tentative D call TRBD2 (6 bases). This CDR3 has 15 amino acids. Germline V gene sequence: CDR1 MNHEY, CDR2 SVGAGI. With 5 bases removed from V and 2 bases from J, the gap between germline ends came to 13 bases.

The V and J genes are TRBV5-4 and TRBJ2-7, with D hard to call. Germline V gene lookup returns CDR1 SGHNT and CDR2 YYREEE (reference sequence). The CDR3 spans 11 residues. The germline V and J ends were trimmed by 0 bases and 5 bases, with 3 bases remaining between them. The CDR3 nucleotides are TGTGCCAGCAGCTTGGTGGACGAGCAGTACTTC. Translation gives CASSLVDEQYF. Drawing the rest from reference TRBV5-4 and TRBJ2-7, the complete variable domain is ETGVTQSPTHLIKTRGQQVTLRCSSQSGHNTVSWYQQALGQGPQFIFQYYREEENGRGNFPPRFSGLQFPNYSSELNVNALELDDSALYLCASSLVDEQYFGPGTRLTVT.

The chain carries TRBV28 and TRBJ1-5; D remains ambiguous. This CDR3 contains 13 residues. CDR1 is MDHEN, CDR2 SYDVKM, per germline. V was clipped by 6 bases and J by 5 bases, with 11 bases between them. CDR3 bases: TGTGCCAGCAGCTGGATCCAGGATCAGCCCCAGCATTTT. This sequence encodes CASSWIQDQPQHF.

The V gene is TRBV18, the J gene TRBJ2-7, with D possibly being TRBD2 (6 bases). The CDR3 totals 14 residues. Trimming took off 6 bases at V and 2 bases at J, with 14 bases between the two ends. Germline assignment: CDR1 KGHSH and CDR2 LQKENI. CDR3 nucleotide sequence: TGTGCCAGCTCCGTCGGGAGTTCGGCCTACGAGCAGTACTTC. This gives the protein CASSVGSSAYEQYF.

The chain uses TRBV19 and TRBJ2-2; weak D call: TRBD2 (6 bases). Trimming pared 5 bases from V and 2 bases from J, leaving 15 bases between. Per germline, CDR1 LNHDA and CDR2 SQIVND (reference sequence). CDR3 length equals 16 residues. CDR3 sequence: CASSPGWGGNTGELFF. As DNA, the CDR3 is TGTGCCAGTAGTCCCGGATGGGGAGGTAACACCGGGGAGCTGTTTTTT.

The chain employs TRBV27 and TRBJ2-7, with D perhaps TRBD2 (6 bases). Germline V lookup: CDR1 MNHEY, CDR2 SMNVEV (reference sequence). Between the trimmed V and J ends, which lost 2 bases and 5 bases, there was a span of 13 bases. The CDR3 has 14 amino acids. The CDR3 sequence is CASSLAGPSNEQYF. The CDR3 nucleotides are TGTGCCAGCAGTTTAGCGGGACCCTCGAACGAGCAGTACTTC.

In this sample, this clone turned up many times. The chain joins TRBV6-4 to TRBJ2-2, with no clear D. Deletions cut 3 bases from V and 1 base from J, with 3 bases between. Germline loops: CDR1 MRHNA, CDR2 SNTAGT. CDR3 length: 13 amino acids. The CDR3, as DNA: TGTGCCAGCAGTGAGGGGAACACCGGGGAGCTGTTTTTT. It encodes CASSEGNTGELFF.

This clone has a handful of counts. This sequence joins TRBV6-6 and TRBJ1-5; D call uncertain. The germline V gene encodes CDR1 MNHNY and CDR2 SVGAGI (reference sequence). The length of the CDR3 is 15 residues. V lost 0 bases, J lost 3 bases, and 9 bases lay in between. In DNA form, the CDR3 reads TGTGCCAGCAGTTACTCGAAGGGCTCCAATCAGCCCCAGCATTTT. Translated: CASSYSKGSNQPQHF.

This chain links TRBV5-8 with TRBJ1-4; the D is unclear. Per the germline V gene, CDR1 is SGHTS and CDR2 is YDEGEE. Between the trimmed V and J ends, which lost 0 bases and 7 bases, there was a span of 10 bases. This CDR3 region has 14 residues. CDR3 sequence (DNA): TGTGCCAGCAGCTTGGGACGGTCAGGTGAAAAACTGTTTTTT. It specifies CASSLGRSGEKLFF.

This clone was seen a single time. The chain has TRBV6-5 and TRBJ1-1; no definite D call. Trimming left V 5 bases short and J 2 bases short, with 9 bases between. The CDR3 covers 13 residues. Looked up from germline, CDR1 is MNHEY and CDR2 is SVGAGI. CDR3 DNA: TGTGCCAGCAGTCCCAGAAGAAACACTGAAGCTTTCTTT. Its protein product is CASSPRRNTEAFF.

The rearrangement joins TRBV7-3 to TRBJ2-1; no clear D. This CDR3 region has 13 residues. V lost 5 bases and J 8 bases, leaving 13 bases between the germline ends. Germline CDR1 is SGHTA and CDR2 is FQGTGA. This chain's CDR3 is CASSLYVADEQFF. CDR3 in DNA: TGTGCCAGCAGCCTCTATGTGGCTGATGAGCAGTTCTTC.

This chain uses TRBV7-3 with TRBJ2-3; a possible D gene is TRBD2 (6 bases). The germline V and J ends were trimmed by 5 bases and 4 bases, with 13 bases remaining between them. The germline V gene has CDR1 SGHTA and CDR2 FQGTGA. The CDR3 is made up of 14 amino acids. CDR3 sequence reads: CASSPPGLPDTQYF. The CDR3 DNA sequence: TGTGCCAGCAGCCCCCCGGGACTCCCAGATACGCAGTATTTT.

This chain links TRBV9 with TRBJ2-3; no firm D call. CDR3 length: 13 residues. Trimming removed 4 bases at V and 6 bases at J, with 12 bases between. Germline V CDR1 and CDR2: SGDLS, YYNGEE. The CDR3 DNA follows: TGTGCCAGCAGCCCCCGGGTTGGGGATACGCAGTATTTT. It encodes CASSPRVGDTQYF.

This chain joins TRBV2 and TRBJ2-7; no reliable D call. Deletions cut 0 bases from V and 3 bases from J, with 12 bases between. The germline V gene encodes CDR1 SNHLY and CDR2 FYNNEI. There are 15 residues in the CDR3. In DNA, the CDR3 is TGTGCCAGCAGTGAAGCCTCCGACAAGATCTACGAGCAGTACTTC. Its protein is CASSEASDKIYEQYF.

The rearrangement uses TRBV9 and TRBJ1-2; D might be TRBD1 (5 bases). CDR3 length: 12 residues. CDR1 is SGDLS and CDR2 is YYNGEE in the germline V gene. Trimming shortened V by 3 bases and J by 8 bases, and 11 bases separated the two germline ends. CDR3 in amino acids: CASSDRIGGYTF. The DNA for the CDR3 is TGTGCCAGCAGCGACAGGATAGGAGGCTACACCTTC.

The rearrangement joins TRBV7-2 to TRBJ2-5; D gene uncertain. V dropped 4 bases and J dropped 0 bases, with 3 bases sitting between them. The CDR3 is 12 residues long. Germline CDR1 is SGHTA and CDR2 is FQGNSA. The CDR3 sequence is CASSSNQETQYF. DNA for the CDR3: TGTGCCAGCAGCTCTAACCAAGAGACCCAGTACTTC. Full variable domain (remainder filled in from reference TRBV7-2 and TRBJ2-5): GAGVSQSPSNKVTEKGKDVELRCDPISGHTALYWYRQSLGQGLEFLIYFQGNSAPDKSGLPSDRFSAERTGGSVSTLTIQRTQQEDSAVYLCASSSNQETQYFGPGTRLLVL.

The CDR3 loop is CASSGGTGNSPLHF. The DNA for the CDR3 is TGTGCCAGCAGCGGCGGGACAGGGAATTCACCCCTCCACTTT. V usage is TRBV9 and J usage is TRBJ1-6, with 9 bases aligning to TRBD1. Trimming cost V 3 bases and J 7 bases; bases outside gene matches: 2. The CDR3 is 14 residues long. The germline gives CDR1 SGDLS, CDR2 YYNGEE.

This CDR3 reads CASSRDRGHYGYTF. CDR3 in DNA: TGTGCCAGCTCACGAGACAGGGGACACTATGGCTACACCTTC. The chain has TRBV18 and TRBJ1-2; the match to TRBD1 covers 8 bases. In germline, CDR1 is KGHSH, CDR2 LQKENI. V dropped 4 bases and J dropped 3; count of bases not matched to a gene: 4. This CDR3 is 14 amino acids long.

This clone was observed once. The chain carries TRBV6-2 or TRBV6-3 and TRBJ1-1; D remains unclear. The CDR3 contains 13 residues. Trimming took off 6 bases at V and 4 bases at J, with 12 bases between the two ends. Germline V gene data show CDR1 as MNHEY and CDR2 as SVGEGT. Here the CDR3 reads CASSHPVFTEAFF. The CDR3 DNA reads TGTGCCAGCAGCCACCCGGTTTTCACTGAAGCTTTCTTT.

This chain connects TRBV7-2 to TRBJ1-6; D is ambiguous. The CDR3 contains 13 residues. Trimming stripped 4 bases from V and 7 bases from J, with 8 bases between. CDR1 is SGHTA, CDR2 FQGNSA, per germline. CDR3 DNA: TGTGCCAGCAGCTCTACAACGAATTCACCCCTCCACTTT. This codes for CASSSTTNSPLHF.

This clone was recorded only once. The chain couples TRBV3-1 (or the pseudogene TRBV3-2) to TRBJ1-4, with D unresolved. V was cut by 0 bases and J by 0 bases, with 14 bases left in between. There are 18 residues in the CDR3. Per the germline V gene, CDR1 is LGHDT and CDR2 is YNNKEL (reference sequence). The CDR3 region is CASSQDPPPVPTNEKLFF. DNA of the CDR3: TGTGCCAGCAGCCAAGATCCACCGCCGGTCCCAACTAATGAAAAACTGTTTTTT.